The T cell receptor (beta chain) under discussion was sequenced for a study of long-term antiretroviral therapy in people with HIV. Regarding the study as a whole: HIV repertoires showed narrower CDR3 length ranges than controls. Even long-term ART left TRB diversity below transplant donor controls, despite gains.

The study drew at least one pre-ART and at least two post-ART PBMC samples from every donor. Samples were assayed with immunoSEQ v3.0 at survey level. Using immunoSEQ multiplex PCR, the repertoire was profiled, and TCRdb retains in-frame clones only, with some absent. The data contain some 17,000 clones, around 84% of them singletons. With regard to this clone: The antigen remains undetermined.

The sequenced sample was unsorted PBMCs, obtained 0.1 years after starting antiretroviral therapy. This receptor was identified in a man in his late teens or twenties with HIV.

CDR3 region: CASSELTAEAFF. The CDR3, as DNA: TGTGCCAGCAGCGAACTGACGGCTGAAGCTTTCTTT. The chain combines TRBV9 with TRBJ1-1; D is unresolved. The germline V gene has CDR1 SGDLS and CDR2 YYNGEE. This CDR3 region has 12 residues. The V end was cut by 3 bases, the J end by 6 bases, with 9 bases between. The full variable domain, rest sourced from reference TRBV9 and TRBJ1-1, is DSGVTQTPKHLITATGQRVTLRCSPRSGDLSVYWYQQSLDQGLQFLIQYYNGEERAKGNILERFSAQQFPDLHSELNLSSLELGDSALYFCASSELTAEAFFGQGTRLTVV.